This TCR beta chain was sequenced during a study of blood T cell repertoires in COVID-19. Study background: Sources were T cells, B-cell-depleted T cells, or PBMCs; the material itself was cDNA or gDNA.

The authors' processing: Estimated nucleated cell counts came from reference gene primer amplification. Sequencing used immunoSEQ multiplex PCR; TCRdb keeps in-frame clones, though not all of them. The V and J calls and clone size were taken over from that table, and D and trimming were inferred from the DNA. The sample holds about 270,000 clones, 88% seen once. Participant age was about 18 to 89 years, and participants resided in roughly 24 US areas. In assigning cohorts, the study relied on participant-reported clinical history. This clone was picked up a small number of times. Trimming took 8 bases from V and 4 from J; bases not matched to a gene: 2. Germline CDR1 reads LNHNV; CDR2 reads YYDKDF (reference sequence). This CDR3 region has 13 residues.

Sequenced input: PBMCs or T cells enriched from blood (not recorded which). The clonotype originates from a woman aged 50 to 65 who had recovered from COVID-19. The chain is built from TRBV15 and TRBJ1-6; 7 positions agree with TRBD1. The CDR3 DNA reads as TGTGCCACCGGGACAGCTTATAATTCACCCCTCCACTTT. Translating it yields CATGTAYNSPLHF.